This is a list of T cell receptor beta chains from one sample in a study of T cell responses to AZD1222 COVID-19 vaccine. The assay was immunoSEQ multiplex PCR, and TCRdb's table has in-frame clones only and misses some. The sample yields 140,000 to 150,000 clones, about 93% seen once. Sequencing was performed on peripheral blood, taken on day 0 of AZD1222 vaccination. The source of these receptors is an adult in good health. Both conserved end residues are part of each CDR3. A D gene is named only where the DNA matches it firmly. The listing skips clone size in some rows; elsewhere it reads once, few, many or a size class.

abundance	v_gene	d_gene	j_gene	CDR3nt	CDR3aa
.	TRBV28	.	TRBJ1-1	TGTGCCAGCAGCCGCGGTGAGGGGTTTGGGAACACTGAAGCTTTCTTT	CASSRGEGFGNTEAFF
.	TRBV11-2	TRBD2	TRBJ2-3	TGTGCCAGCAGCCTAGTGGCTAGCGGCGGGTTTGGTACGCAGTATTTT	CASSLVASGGFGTQYF
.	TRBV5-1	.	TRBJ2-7	TGCGCCAGCAGCTTGGGGCCGGTGAGCTCCTACGAGCAGTACTTC	CASSLGPVSSYEQYF
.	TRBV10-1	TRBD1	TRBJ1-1	TGCGCCAGCAGAGCATCCGGGACAGGGGGCACTGAAGCTTTCTTT	CASRASGTGGTEAFF
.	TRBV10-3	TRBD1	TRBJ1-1	TGTGCCATCGGGACAGAGAACACTGAAGCTTTCTTT	CAIGTENTEAFF
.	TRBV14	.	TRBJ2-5	TGTGCCAGCAGCCCTCCGTCAGGATTAGAGACCCAGTACTTC	CASSPPSGLETQYF
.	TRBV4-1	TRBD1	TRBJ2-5	TGCGCCAGCAGCCTCATCCCTGGGACAGTCCAAGAGACCCAGTACTTC	CASSLIPGTVQETQYF
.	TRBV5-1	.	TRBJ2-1	TGCGCCAGCAGCTTGGAAACTGGGGTGGATGAGCAGTTCTTC	CASSLETGVDEQFF
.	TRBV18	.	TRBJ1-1	TGTGCCAGCTCACCAGAAGGGATGAACACTGAAGCTTTCTTT	CASSPEGMNTEAFF
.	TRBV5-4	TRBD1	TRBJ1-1	TGTGCCAGCAGCTCAGGGACAGGGGGGACTGAAGCTTTCTTT	CASSSGTGGTEAFF
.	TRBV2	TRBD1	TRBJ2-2	TGTGCCAGCAGGGACAGGGACACCGGGGAGCTGTTTTTT	CASRDRDTGELFF
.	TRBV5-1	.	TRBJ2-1	TGCGCCAGCAGCCGAGGCGGGGACCCCAATGAGCAGTTCTTC	CASSRGGDPNEQFF
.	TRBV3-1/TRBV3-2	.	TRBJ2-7	TGTGCCAGCAGCCAGGGGGGTCACTACGAGCAGTACTTC	CASSQGGHYEQYF
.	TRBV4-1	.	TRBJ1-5	TGCGCCAGCAGCCAAGGGGGACGGGGCGACAATCAGCCCCAGCATTTT	CASSQGGRGDNQPQHF
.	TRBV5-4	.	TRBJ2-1	TGTGCCAGCAGCTTGGGAGGGGGAGAGCAGTTCTTC	CASSLGGGEQFF
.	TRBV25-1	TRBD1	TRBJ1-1	TGTGCCAGCAGTGTACAGGGGAGGGACACTGAAGCTTTCTTT	CASSVQGRDTEAFF
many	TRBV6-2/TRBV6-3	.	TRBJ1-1	TGTGCCAGCAGCTCACAATTGAACACTGAAGCTTTCTTT	CASSSQLNTEAFF
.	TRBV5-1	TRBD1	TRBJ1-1	TGCGCCAGCAGCTATACAGGGGCCTTGATGAACACTGAAGCTTTCTTT	CASSYTGALMNTEAFF
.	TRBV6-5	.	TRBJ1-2	TGTGCCAGCAGGGGGGCCATCGGGACTGGCGATGGCTACACCTTC	CASRGAIGTGDGYTF
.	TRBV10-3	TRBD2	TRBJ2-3	TGTGCCATCTCTAGCGGGGGCACAGATACGCAGTATTTT	CAISSGGTDTQYF
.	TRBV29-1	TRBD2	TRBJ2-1	TGCAGCGCGACTAGCGGGGCCTTCGTAGAGCAGTTCTTC	CSATSGAFVEQFF
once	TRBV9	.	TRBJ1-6	TGTGCCAGCAGCGTCTCCCCCTTAAATTCACCCCTCCACTTT	CASSVSPLNSPLHF
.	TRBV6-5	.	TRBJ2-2	TGTGCCCTCCGGGTATACACCGGGGAGCTGTTTTTT	CALRVYTGELFF
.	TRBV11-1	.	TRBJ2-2	TGTGCCAGCATGGGGGGCTACACCGGGGAGCTGTTTTTT	CASMGGYTGELFF